The 10 T cell receptor beta chains below were found in one sample sequenced in a study of blood T cell repertoires in COVID-19. Sequencing used immunoSEQ multiplex PCR; TCRdb keeps in-frame clones, though not all of them. The sample has almost 300,000 clones, around nine tenths seen once. The sequencing input was peripheral blood. Receptor source: a man in his 70s with acute or convalescent COVID-19.

J is TRBJ2-7 and V is TRBV24-1; 9 positions agree with TRBD2. V shed 9 bases and J 8 bases; nucleotides not matched to a gene: 7. Germline CDR1 is KGHDR and CDR2 is SFDVKD. The CDR3 is made up of 12 amino acids. The CDR3 here is CATGGRANKQYF. CDR3 in DNA: TGTGCCACCGGCGGGAGGGCCAACAAGCAGTACTTC.

The CDR3 nucleotides are TGTGCCAGCAACGCCCTCCGGGACAGGGAGCCCAGCAATCAGCCCCAGCATTTT. Protein sequence: CASNALRDREPSNQPQHF. This chain uses TRBV28 with TRBJ1-5; 9 positions agree with TRBD1. This CDR3 contains 18 residues. CDR1 MDHEN and CDR2 SYDVKM come from the germline V gene. The ends lost 7 bases at V and 1 base at J; junction bases unmatched: 14.

This chain links TRBV5-8 with TRBJ1-5, with TRBD1 identical over 7 bases. The CDR3 runs 15 residues. V dropped 1 base and J dropped 5; count of bases not matched to a gene: 6. Germline CDR1 and CDR2: SGHTS and YDEGEE. CDR3 bases: TGTGCCAGCAGCTTGAACAGGGGCTCGGATCAGCCCCAGCATTTT. Its protein product is CASSLNRGSDQPQHF.

The rearrangement uses TRBV6-2 or TRBV6-3 and TRBJ1-1; 8 bases are a match to TRBD1. Per the germline V gene, CDR1 is MNHEY and CDR2 is SVGEGT. After removal of 5 bases from V and 5 bases from J, the junction contained 4 bases not matched to a gene. The CDR3 consists of 13 residues. The CDR3 spells CASSRRTGTEAFF. The CDR3 DNA reads TGTGCCAGCAGTAGACGGACAGGGACTGAAGCTTTCTTT.

This chain uses TRBV7-8 with TRBJ2-3; 11 bases agree with TRBD2. The V and J ends lost 4 bases and 0 bases, in that order; junction bases with no gene match: 6. Germline V gene sequence: CDR1 SGHVS, CDR2 FQNEAQ. This CDR3 spans 17 amino acids. CDR3: CASSSSLAGVSTDTQYF. DNA for the CDR3: TGTGCCAGCAGCTCCTCACTAGCGGGGGTCAGCACAGATACGCAGTATTTT. Filled out from reference TRBV7-8 and TRBJ2-3, the complete variable domain reads GAGVSQSPRYKVAKRGQDVALRCDPISGHVSLFWYQQALGQGPEFLTYFQNEAQLDKSGLPSDRFFAERPEGSVSTLKIQRTQQEDSAVYLCASSSSLAGVSTDTQYFGPGTRLTVL.

The V and J genes are TRBV7-9 and TRBJ1-6; 8 nucleotides match TRBD1. This CDR3 contains 15 residues. Germline CDR1 and CDR2: SEHNR and FQNEAQ (reference sequence). V trimming: 5 bases; J trimming: 6 bases; junction bases outside the gene matches: 6. Here the CDR3 reads CASSPGQGGNSPLHF. DNA of the CDR3: TGTGCCAGCAGCCCCGGACAGGGCGGTAATTCACCCCTCCACTTT. Based on the CDR3 plus reference TRBV7-9 and TRBJ1-6, the full variable domain is DTGVSQNPRHKITKRGQNVTFRCDPISEHNRLYWYRQTLGQGPEFLTYFQNEAQLEKSRLLSDRFSAERPKGSFSTLEIQRTEQGDSAMYLCASSPGQGGNSPLHFGNGTRLTVT.

The chain is built from TRBV5-1 and TRBJ2-7, with TRBD1 as a possible D gene (6 bases). This CDR3 is 15 amino acids long. Germline loops: CDR1 SGHRS, CDR2 YFSETQ. V was clipped by 5 bases and J by 3 bases, with 18 bases between them. CDR3 protein: CASRATIRDNYEQYF. The DNA for the CDR3 is TGCGCCAGCAGGGCGACCATCCGGGACAACTACGAGCAGTACTTC. Full variable domain (missing parts from reference TRBV5-1 and TRBJ2-7): KAGVTQTPRYLIKTRGQQVTLSCSPISGHRSVSWYQQTPGQGLQFLFEYFSETQRNKGNFPGRFSGRQFSNSRSEMNVSTLELGDSALYLCASRATIRDNYEQYFGPGTRLTVT.

The genes are TRBV12-3 or TRBV12-4 and TRBJ2-3, with D possibly being TRBD2 (6 bases). V was clipped by 5 bases and J by 5 bases, with 8 bases between them. The CDR3 runs 12 residues. The CDR3 DNA is TGTGCCAGCAGTGGAGGGGTAGATACGCAGTATTTT. Translation: CASSGGVDTQYF.

This chain connects TRBV5-1 to TRBJ2-2, with a weak D call TRBD1 (7 bases). V lost 4 bases and J 0 bases, leaving 10 bases between the germline ends. The CDR3 has 15 amino acids. Germline V gives CDR1 SGHRS, CDR2 YFSETQ. For the CDR3, the DNA is TGCGCCAGCAGCGCGGGACAGTCGAACACCGGGGAGCTGTTTTTT. It codes for CASSAGQSNTGELFF.

This clone was seen just once. CDR3 region: CASSLLIRVDHEQYF. The CDR3 DNA reads as TGTGCCAGCAGCTTATTGATCAGGGTCGACCATGAGCAGTACTTC. The J gene is TRBJ2-7, the V gene TRBV7-8; possibly TRBD1 for D (5 bases). The CDR3 consists of 15 residues. Germline V gene data show CDR1 as SGHVS and CDR2 as FQNEAQ. The V gene lost 2 bases and the J gene lost 7 bases, with 18 bases spanning the gap.